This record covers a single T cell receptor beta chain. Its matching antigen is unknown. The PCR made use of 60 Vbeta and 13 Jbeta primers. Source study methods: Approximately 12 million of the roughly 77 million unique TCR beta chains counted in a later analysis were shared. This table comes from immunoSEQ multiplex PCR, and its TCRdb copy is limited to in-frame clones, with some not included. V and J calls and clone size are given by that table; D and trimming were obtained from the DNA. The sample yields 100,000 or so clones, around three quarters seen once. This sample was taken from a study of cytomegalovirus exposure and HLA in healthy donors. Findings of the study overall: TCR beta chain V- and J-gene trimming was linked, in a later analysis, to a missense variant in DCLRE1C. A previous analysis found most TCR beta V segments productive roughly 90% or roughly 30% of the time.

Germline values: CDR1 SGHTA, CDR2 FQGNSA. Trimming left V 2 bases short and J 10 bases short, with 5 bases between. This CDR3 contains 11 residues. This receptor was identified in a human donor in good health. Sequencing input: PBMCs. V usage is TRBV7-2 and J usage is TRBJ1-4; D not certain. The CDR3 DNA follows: TGTGCCAGCAGCTTATTCGGAAAACTGTTTTTT. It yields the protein CASSLFGKLFF.